This entry lists 25 T cell receptor beta chains sequenced from one sample in a study of cytomegalovirus exposure and HLA in healthy donors. The PCR contained 60 Vbeta and 13 Jbeta primers. The repertoire was sequenced with immunoSEQ multiplex PCR; TCRdb's copy has only in-frame clones and lacks some. The table records about 200,000 clones, about 88% of them present only once. The sequenced sample consisted of PBMCs. These TCRs come from a woman under 40 in good health and CMV-seronegative.

The V gene is TRBV5-1, the J gene TRBJ2-7; D possibly corresponds to TRBD1 (6 bases). Germline V CDR1 and CDR2: SGHRS, YFSETQ. The length of the CDR3 is 14 residues. V lost 6 bases to trimming and J lost 5 bases, with 18 bases between them. CDR3 sequence: CASTLGTGPNEQYF. In DNA form, the CDR3 reads TGCGCCAGCACCCTTGGAACAGGGCCTAACGAGCAGTACTTC. The complete variable domain, with remaining parts taken from reference TRBV5-1 and TRBJ2-7, reads KAGVTQTPRYLIKTRGQQVTLSCSPISGHRSVSWYQQTPGQGLQFLFEYFSETQRNKGNFPGRFSGRQFSNSRSEMNVSTLELGDSALYLCASTLGTGPNEQYFGPGTRLTVT.

The rearrangement joins TRBV28 to TRBJ2-7, with TRBD1 as a possible D gene (5 bases). From germline, CDR1 is MDHEN and CDR2 SYDVKM. V lost 5 bases, J lost 0 bases, and 11 bases lay in between. This CDR3 spans 14 amino acids. The CDR3 loop is CASSTGPISYEQYF. CDR3 nucleotide sequence: TGTGCCAGCAGTACAGGCCCCATCTCCTACGAGCAGTACTTC.

V usage is TRBV19 and J usage is TRBJ2-6; a weak D match, TRBD1 (5 bases). Trimming removed 3 bases from V and 2 bases from J, with 5 bases in between. The germline V gene has CDR1 LNHDA and CDR2 SQIVND (reference sequence). This CDR3 comprises 14 residues. CDR3 in amino acids: CASSMGPGANVLTF. In DNA, the CDR3 is TGTGCCAGTAGTATGGGGCCTGGGGCCAACGTCCTGACTTTC.

This clone was detected once. The chain employs TRBV7-8 and TRBJ1-5, with 7 bases lining up with TRBD1. Looked up from germline, CDR1 is SGHVS and CDR2 is FQNEAQ. V lost 1 base, J lost 0 bases, and 6 bases stayed unmatched. The CDR3 has 17 amino acids. The CDR3 DNA is TGTGCCAGCAGCTTAGGGGGACAGCAACTTAGCAATCAGCCCCAGCATTTT. It specifies CASSLGGQQLSNQPQHF.

This clone was recorded only once. The rearrangement joins TRBV5-1 to TRBJ2-7; possibly TRBD2 for D (5 bases). V lost 1 base and J 1 base, leaving 12 bases between the germline ends. The germline gives CDR1 SGHRS, CDR2 YFSETQ. The CDR3 is 15 residues long. The CDR3 DNA is TGCGCCAGCAGCTTGCAAAGGGAGCAGTCCTACGAGCAGTACTTC. It is translated as CASSLQREQSYEQYF. The full variable domain, completed using reference TRBV5-1 and TRBJ2-7, is KAGVTQTPRYLIKTRGQQVTLSCSPISGHRSVSWYQQTPGQGLQFLFEYFSETQRNKGNFPGRFSGRQFSNSRSEMNVSTLELGDSALYLCASSLQREQSYEQYFGPGTRLTVT.

The V call is TRBV6-1, the J call TRBJ2-7; 10 positions agree with TRBD1. The CDR3 is 15 amino acids. Trimming at V came to 5 bases and at J to 4 bases, leaving 8 bases not matched to a gene. Germline V CDR1 and CDR2: MNHNS, SASEGT. CDR3 DNA: TGTGCCAGCAGTTCCGGGACAGGGGAATGGTACGAGCAGTACTTC. Its translation: CASSSGTGEWYEQYF.

The rearrangement joins TRBV7-9 to TRBJ2-7; 8 bases are a match to TRBD2. Losses at the gene ends were 3 bases for V and 6 bases for J; bases not matched to a gene: 1. The CDR3 consists of 12 residues. Germline V gene data show CDR1 as SEHNR and CDR2 as FQNEAQ (reference sequence). CDR3 nucleotides: TGTGCCAGCAGCTTCGGGGGGGGCGAGCAGTACTTC. Translating it yields CASSFGGGEQYF.

The chain couples TRBV13 to TRBJ2-1; 10 nucleotides line up with TRBD2. Germline V gene sequence: CDR1 PRHDT, CDR2 FYEKMQ (reference sequence). The CDR3 consists of 11 residues. The CDR3 coding sequence is TGTGCAGCGGGGGGGACCGAGGAGCAGTTCTTC. Translating it yields CAAGGTEEQFF.

The chain is built from TRBV2 and TRBJ2-7, with 9 bases lining up with TRBD2. V lost 6 bases, J lost 0 bases, and 3 bases stayed unmatched. This CDR3 spans 14 amino acids. CDR1 SNHLY and CDR2 FYNNEI come from the germline V gene. This chain's CDR3 is CASRSTSGSYEQYF. The DNA of the CDR3 is TGTGCCAGCAGGTCGACTAGCGGCTCCTACGAGCAGTACTTC.

The rearrangement joins TRBV28 to TRBJ1-4; D unclear. The CDR3 covers 12 residues. The V gene's germline CDR1 is MDHEN and CDR2 SYDVKM. V lost 4 bases, J lost 9 bases, and 9 bases lay in between. CDR3: CASSSRLQKLFF. For the CDR3, the DNA is TGTGCCAGCAGTTCCCGGTTGCAAAAACTGTTTTTT.

This clone was detected a few times. This specimen includes other DNA sequences encoding the same CDR3. V and J are TRBV5-6 and TRBJ2-6; D gene unclear. This CDR3 contains 15 residues. The V gene's germline CDR1 is SGHDT and CDR2 YYEEEE. The germline V and J ends were trimmed by 0 bases and 0 bases, with 4 bases remaining between them. The DNA for the CDR3 is TGTGCCAGCAGCTTGGGTCGCTCTGGGGCCAACGTCCTGACTTTC. Translated, it gives CASSLGRSGANVLTF.

DNA for the CDR3: TGTGCCAGCAGCTTGGGCAGGGGTCCGGAAGGCTACACCTTC. Encoded protein: CASSLGRGPEGYTF. The V and J genes are TRBV7-2 and TRBJ1-2; perhaps TRBD1 as D (6 bases). This CDR3 is built from 14 residues. V lost 3 bases to trimming and J lost 8 bases, with 16 bases between them. Germline-derived CDR1 and CDR2 are SGHTA and FQGNSA.

J is TRBJ2-7 and V is TRBV9; TRBD1 agrees at 8 bases. V lost 4 bases, J lost 0 bases, and 3 bases stayed unmatched. From germline, CDR1 is SGDLS and CDR2 YYNGEE. CDR3 length equals 14 residues. The chain's CDR3 is CASSTGGSSYEQYF. The CDR3 DNA follows: TGTGCCAGCAGCACAGGGGGAAGCTCCTACGAGCAGTACTTC.

The table lists this clone with a count of one. The chain joins TRBV6-5 to TRBJ2-3; D is ambiguous. Germline V gives CDR1 MNHEY, CDR2 SVGAGI. Trimming shortened V by 2 bases and J by 0 bases, and 9 bases separated the two germline ends. The CDR3 extends over 15 amino acids. The CDR3 bases are TGTGCCAGCAGTTACGAGAGAGGTAGCACAGATACGCAGTATTTT. This sequence encodes CASSYERGSTDTQYF.

This chain links TRBV7-8 with TRBJ2-2; TRBD1 matches 8 bases. CDR3 size: 14 residues. The germline CDR1 and CDR2 sequences are SGHVS and FQNEAQ. J gave up 2 bases and V 8 bases, and 4 bases lay outside the gene matches. The CDR3 DNA follows: TGTGCCAGCGGTACAGGGGGAAACACCGGGGAGCTGTTTTTT. Encoded protein: CASGTGGNTGELFF.

CDR3: CASSLAGEGLNTEAFF. CDR3 nucleotide sequence: TGTGCCAGCAGCTTAGCCGGGGAGGGGTTGAACACTGAAGCTTTCTTT. The V gene is TRBV7-2, the J gene TRBJ1-1, with D perhaps matching TRBD1 (5 bases). The CDR3 sequence is 16 residues long. With 0 bases removed from V and 0 bases from J, the gap between germline ends came to 11 bases. Per the germline V gene, CDR1 is SGHTA and CDR2 is FQGNSA.

This clone turned up a few times. The chain joins TRBV19 to TRBJ2-7, with D possibly matching TRBD1 (6 bases). Per germline, CDR1 LNHDA and CDR2 SQIVND (reference sequence). V was shortened by 4 bases and J by 0 bases, with 7 bases between the two germline ends. The CDR3 contains 13 residues. CDR3 sequence (DNA): TGTGCCAGTAGTAAGGGACACTCCTACGAGCAGTACTTC. It yields the protein CASSKGHSYEQYF.

The V and J genes are TRBV4-2 and TRBJ2-7; the D gene is possibly TRBD2 (6 bases). Deletions cut 2 bases from V and 3 bases from J, with 11 bases between. Germline V lookup: CDR1 LGHNA, CDR2 YNFKEQ. This CDR3 comprises 14 residues. The CDR3 nucleotides are TGTGCCAGCAGCCAAACGGGAGCACACTACGAGCAGTACTTC. This sequence encodes CASSQTGAHYEQYF.

The rearrangement links TRBV19 to TRBJ2-3; 12 bases are a match to TRBD2. The CDR3 is 17 residues long. Germline V gene sequence: CDR1 LNHDA, CDR2 SQIVND (reference sequence). The trim removed 5 bases at V and 2 bases at J, leaving 8 bases unmatched. CDR3 in amino acids: CASSGRTSGVVTDTQYF. The CDR3 nucleotides read TGTGCCAGTAGTGGACGGACTAGCGGGGTCGTCACAGATACGCAGTATTTT.

The chain has TRBV6-1 and TRBJ2-7, with 8 nucleotides matching TRBD2. Germline V gives CDR1 MNHNS, CDR2 SASEGT. The junction had 6 bases not matched to a gene; V was cut back by 4 bases and J by 4 bases. This CDR3 contains 14 residues. The CDR3 bases are TGTGCCAGCAGTGGAAGACTAGCGCTTTACGAGCAGTACTTC. Its protein product is CASSGRLALYEQYF.

This chain connects TRBV28 to TRBJ1-1; TRBD1 might be the D (6 bases). The CDR3 has 15 residues. V lost 5 bases to trimming and J lost 2 bases, with 15 bases between them. The germline V gene has CDR1 MDHEN and CDR2 SYDVKM. The CDR3 sequence: CASSPPQGGNTEAFF. CDR3 bases: TGTGCCAGCAGTCCCCCACAGGGCGGAAACACTGAAGCTTTCTTT.

J is TRBJ1-2 and V is TRBV16; TRBD1 might be the D (6 bases). The CDR3 length is 14 residues. Trimming took 1 base from V and 3 from J, leaving 9 bases between them. The germline V gene encodes CDR1 KGHSY and CDR2 FQNENV. In DNA form, the CDR3 reads TGTGCCAGCAGCCAATGGAGGACAGACTATGGCTACACCTTC. Residues: CASSQWRTDYGYTF.

The chain joins TRBV28 to TRBJ2-7; weak D call: TRBD2 (6 bases). The CDR3 has 15 amino acids. Trimming shortened V by 3 bases and J by 6 bases, and 18 bases separated the two germline ends. CDR1 and CDR2 (germline): MDHEN, SYDVKM. This chain's CDR3 is CASSFGGDPGREQYF. CDR3 in DNA: TGTGCCAGCAGTTTTGGCGGGGACCCTGGGCGCGAGCAGTACTTC.

The table lists this clone with a count of one. The chain employs TRBV4-2 and TRBJ2-7; 7 bases match TRBD1. V shed 4 bases, J shed 0 bases, and the junction held 6 bases outside the gene matches. This CDR3 contains 15 residues. The germline CDR1 and CDR2 sequences are LGHNA and YNFKEQ. CDR3 region: CASSPSGTVSYEQYF. For the CDR3, the DNA is TGTGCCAGCAGCCCTAGTGGGACAGTCTCCTACGAGCAGTACTTC.

About this clone: Likely a read error: the CDR3 ends without its conserved phenylalanine or tryptophan. This sequence joins TRBV28 and TRBJ1-2, with TRBD1 identical over 8 bases. CDR3 length: 13 amino acids. V shed 8 bases, J shed 4 bases, and the junction held 6 bases outside the gene matches. Germline loops: CDR1 MDHEN, CDR2 SYDVKM. The CDR3 here is CASRPGGVYGYTL. CDR3 DNA sequence: TGTGCCAGCCGCCCAGGGGGCGTCTATGGCTACACCCTC.